This T cell receptor beta chain was retrieved from a study of naive and memory T cell subsets. This clonotype was seen a handful of times. The beta constant-region primer was an equimolar mix of two oligonucleotides covering TRBC1 and TRBC2. Four rounds of PCR amplified the ligated cDNA using nested alpha and beta constant-region primers plus SP2. TCRdb processed the UMI-ligation and nested PCR reads anew with MiXCR; each CDR3 protein has one entry. The sample consists of around 130,000 distinct CDR3 sequences, about 36% of them appearing once. With 3 bases removed from V and 2 bases from J, the gap between germline ends came to 8 bases. CDR3 length: 13 residues. Germline V lookup: CDR1 SQVTM, CDR2 ANQGSEA. CD4 T cells were positively selected, then CD8 T cells from the CD4-negative fraction.

Sequenced input: central memory CD4+ T cells from blood. V and J are TRBV29-1 and TRBJ2-1, with D uncertain. This sequence was found in a human donor in good health. The CDR3 protein is CSVDWAAYNEQFF. The CDR3 coding sequence is TGCAGCGTTGATTGGGCCGCCTACAATGAGCAGTTCTTC.